A selection of T cell receptor beta chains follows, all from one sample in a study of T cell responses to AZD1222 COVID-19 vaccine. Measured with immunoSEQ multiplex PCR; TCRdb has only the in-frame clones, and not every one. The table includes roughly 120,000 clones, roughly 90% detected once. The sequencing used peripheral blood, collected 28 days after the second AZD1222 dose. The receptors originated from an adult who received the AZD1222 COVID-19 vaccine. Each CDR3 is given with its conserved first and last residue. Clone size is stated in some rows and not others, as once, few, many or a class when expanded.

CDR3aa | abundance | j_gene | v_gene
CASSPTVEASEAFF | NA | TRBJ1-1 | TRBV27
CASSSPQGFTSNQPQHF | NA | TRBJ1-5 | TRBV28
CASSLFGSAKNIQYF | NA | TRBJ2-4 | TRBV27
CASSVDRTSGSVETQYF | few | TRBJ2-5 | TRBV9
CASSLRGLAGGPRSTDTQYF | NA | TRBJ2-3 | TRBV4-1
CASSAIQGRSSYNEQFF | NA | TRBJ2-1 | TRBV6-1
CASSLGGDSHYQPQHF | once | TRBJ1-5 | TRBV5-8
CASSSPGQGDQETQYF | once | TRBJ2-5 | TRBV28
CASSLSENTEAFF | NA | TRBJ1-1 | TRBV12-3/TRBV12-4
CASSQESLFPGNTIYF | NA | TRBJ1-3 | TRBV14
CAISDPGPLTGYEQYF | once | TRBJ2-7 | TRBV10-3
CASSETPGQGSDTQYF | NA | TRBJ2-3 | TRBV9
CASSSRGQVGNTEAFF | NA | TRBJ1-1 | TRBV11-2
CASSYNSGGWNEQFF | NA | TRBJ2-1 | TRBV28
CASSARGATNEKLFF | NA | TRBJ1-4 | TRBV19
CASTLTGQGAPQHF | NA | TRBJ1-5 | TRBV19
CASSAPSENYGYTF | once | TRBJ1-2 | TRBV9
CASSPQSGVPEQYF | NA | TRBJ2-7 | TRBV3-1/TRBV3-2
CSATGVGANVLTF | NA | TRBJ2-6 | TRBV29-1
CASSEESVGEQFF | NA | TRBJ2-1 | TRBV7-8
CASQGRLSYNSPLHF | NA | TRBJ1-6 | TRBV6-5
CASSSQNEKLFF | NA | TRBJ1-4 | TRBV12-3/TRBV12-4
CASSLSPYKPYEQYF | once | TRBJ2-7 | TRBV28
CASSNLGPRQGQSYNSPLHF | NA | TRBJ1-6 | TRBV21-1
CASSLGSYNEQFF | NA | TRBJ2-1 | TRBV7-2
CAISDRVVNQPQHF | NA | TRBJ1-5 | TRBV10-3